This T cell receptor beta chain was obtained from a study of blood T cells in healthy people across ages. Points from the study as a whole: More naive CD4+ cells and higher diversity were found in long-lived than in aged donors. Changes seen in expanded clonotypes were possibly confounded by donor CMV status left unknown.

In regard to this clonotype: The target antigen is unknown.

Alongside a J-beta primer mix, a sample-barcoded 5' primer served in a second PCR lasting about 7 to 11 cycles. TCRdb ran MiXCR on the 5' RACE reads and lists one entry per CDR3 protein. In the table there are 850,000 or so distinct CDR3 sequences, 25% to 30% of which are singletons. The V gene end was trimmed by 4 bases and the J gene end by 2 bases; junction bases not matched to a gene: 5. Germline values: CDR1 DFQATT, CDR2 SNEGSKA (reference sequence). The CDR3 covers 14 residues. Source material: blood. The chain joins TRBV20-1 to TRBJ2-7, with TRBD2 identical over 10 bases. The sequence derives from a woman older than 75 in good health. The CDR3 nucleotides are TGCAGTGCTAACGGAGGACTAGCGGCCTACGAGCAGTACTTC. Protein: CSANGGLAAYEQYF.